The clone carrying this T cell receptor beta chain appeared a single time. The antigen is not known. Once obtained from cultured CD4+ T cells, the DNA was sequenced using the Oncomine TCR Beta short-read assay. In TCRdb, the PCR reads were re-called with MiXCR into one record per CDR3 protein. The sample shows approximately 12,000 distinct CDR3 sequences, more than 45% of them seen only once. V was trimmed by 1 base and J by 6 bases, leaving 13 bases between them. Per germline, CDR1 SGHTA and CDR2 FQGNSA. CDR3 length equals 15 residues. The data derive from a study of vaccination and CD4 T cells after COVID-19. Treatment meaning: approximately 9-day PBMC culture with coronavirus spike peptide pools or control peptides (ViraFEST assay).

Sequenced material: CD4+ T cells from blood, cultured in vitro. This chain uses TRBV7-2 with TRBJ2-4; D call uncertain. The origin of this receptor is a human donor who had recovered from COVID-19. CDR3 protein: CASSLEGTVGNIQYF. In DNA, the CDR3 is TGTGCCAGCAGCTTAGAGGGTACGGTGGGAAACATTCAGTACTTC.